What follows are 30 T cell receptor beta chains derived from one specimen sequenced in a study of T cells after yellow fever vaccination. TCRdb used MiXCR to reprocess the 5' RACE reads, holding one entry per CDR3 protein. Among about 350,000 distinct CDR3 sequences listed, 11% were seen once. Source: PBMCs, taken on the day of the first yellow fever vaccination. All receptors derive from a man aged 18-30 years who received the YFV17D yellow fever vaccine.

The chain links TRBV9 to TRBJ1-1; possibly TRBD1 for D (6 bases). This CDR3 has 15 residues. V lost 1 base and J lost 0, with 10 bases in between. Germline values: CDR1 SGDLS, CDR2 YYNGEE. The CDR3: CASSVTGRMNTEAFF. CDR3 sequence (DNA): TGTGCCAGCAGCGTAACAGGGAGGATGAACACTGAAGCTTTCTTT.

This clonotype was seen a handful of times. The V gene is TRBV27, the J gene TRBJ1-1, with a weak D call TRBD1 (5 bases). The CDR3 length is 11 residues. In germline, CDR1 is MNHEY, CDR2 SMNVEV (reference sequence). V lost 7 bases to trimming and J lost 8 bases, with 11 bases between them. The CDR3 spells CASTDPGEAFF. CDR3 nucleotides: TGTGCCAGCACAGATCCAGGGGAAGCTTTCTTT.

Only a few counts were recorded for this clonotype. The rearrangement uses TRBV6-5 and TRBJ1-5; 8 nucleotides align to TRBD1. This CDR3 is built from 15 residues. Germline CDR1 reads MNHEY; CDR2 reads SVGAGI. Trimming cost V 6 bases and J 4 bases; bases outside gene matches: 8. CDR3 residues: CASSHSGGRNQPQHF. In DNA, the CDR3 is TGTGCCAGCAGCCACTCAGGGGGCAGGAATCAGCCCCAGCATTTT.

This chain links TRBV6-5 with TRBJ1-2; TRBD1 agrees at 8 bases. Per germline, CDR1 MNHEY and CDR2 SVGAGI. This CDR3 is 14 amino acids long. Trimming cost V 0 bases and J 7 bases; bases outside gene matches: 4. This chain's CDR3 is CASSYSRQGFGYTF. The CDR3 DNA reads TGTGCCAGCAGTTACTCGAGACAGGGGTTTGGCTACACCTTC.

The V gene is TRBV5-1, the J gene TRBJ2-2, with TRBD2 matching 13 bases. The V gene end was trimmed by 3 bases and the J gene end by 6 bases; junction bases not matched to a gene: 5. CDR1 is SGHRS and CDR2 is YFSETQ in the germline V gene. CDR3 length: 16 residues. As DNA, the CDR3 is TGCGCCAGCAGCTCATGGACTAGCGGGGGTGCCGGGGAGCTGTTTTTT. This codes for CASSSWTSGGAGELFF.

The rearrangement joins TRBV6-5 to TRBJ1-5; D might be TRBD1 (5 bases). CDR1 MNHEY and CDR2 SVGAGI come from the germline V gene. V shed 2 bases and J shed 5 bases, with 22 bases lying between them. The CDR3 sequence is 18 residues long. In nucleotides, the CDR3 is TGTGCCAGCAGTTACCGCCATACTCCGGGACTCTCCTATCAGCCCCAGCATTTT. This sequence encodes CASSYRHTPGLSYQPQHF.

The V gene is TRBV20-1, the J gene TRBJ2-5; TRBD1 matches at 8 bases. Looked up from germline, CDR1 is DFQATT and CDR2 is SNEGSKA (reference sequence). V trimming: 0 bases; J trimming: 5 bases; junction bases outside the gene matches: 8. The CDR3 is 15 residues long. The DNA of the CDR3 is TGCAGTGCTAGAGATCGTGACAGGGGAAGGGAGACCCAGTACTTC. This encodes CSARDRDRGRETQYF.

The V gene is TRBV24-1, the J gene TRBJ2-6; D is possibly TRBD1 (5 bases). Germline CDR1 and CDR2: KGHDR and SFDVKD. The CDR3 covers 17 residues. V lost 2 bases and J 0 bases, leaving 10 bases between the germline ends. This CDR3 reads CATSDSKGFSGANVLTF. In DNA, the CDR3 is TGTGCCACCAGTGATTCAAAGGGGTTCTCTGGGGCCAACGTCCTGACTTTC.

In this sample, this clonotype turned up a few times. In DNA, the CDR3 is TGCGCCAGCAGCCGGGGACAGGGGTCGTACGAGCAGTACGTC. It yields the protein CASSRGQGSYEQYV. The rearrangement uses TRBV5-1 and TRBJ2-7; 10 nucleotides agree with TRBD1. Germline lookup yields CDR1 SGHRS and CDR2 YFSETQ. This CDR3 is 14 amino acids long. After removal of 4 bases from V and 4 bases from J, the junction contained 5 bases not matched to a gene.

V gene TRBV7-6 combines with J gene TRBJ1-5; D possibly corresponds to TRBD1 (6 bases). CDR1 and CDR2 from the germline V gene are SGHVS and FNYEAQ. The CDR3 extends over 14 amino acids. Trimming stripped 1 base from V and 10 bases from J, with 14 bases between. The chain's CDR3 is CASSLEAGERPQHF. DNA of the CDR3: TGTGCCAGCAGCTTAGAGGCAGGGGAACGACCCCAGCATTTT.

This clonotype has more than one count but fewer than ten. CDR3 in DNA: TGTGCCAGCAGCGGGCCCCGGTTGGGGGTGAACACCGGGGAGCTGTTTTTT. Residues: CASSGPRLGVNTGELFF. The rearrangement joins TRBV9 to TRBJ2-2; D may match TRBD1 or TRBD2 (5 bases each). Germline CDR1 SGDLS, CDR2 YYNGEE. Trimming took 3 bases from V and 1 from J, leaving 16 bases between them. The CDR3 has 17 residues.

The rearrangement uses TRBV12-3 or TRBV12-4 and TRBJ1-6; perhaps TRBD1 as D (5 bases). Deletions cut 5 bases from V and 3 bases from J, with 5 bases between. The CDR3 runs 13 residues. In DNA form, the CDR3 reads TGTGCCAGCAGTGGGGGCTATAATTCACCCCTCCACTTT. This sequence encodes CASSGGYNSPLHF.

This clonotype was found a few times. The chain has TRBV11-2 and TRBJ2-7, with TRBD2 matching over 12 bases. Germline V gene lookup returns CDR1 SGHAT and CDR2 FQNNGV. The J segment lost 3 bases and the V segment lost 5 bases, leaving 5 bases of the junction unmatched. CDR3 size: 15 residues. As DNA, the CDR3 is TGTGCCAGCAGCGATCTAGCGGGGGGGAACTACGAGCAGTACTTC. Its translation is CASSDLAGGNYEQYF.

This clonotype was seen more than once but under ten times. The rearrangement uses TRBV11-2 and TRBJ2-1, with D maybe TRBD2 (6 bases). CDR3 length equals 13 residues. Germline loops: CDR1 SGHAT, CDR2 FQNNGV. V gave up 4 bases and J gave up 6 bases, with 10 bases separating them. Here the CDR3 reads CASSSGELNEQFF. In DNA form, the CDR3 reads TGTGCCAGCAGCTCGGGGGAACTCAATGAGCAGTTCTTC.

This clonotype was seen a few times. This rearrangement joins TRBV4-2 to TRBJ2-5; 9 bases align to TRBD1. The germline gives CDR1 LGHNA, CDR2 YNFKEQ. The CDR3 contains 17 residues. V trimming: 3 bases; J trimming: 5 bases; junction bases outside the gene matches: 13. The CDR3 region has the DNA TGTGCCAGCAGCCATTGGGAATCCGGACAGGGGAGGGAGACCCAGTACTTC. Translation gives CASSHWESGQGRETQYF.

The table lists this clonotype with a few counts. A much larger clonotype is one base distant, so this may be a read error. CDR3 nucleotide sequence: TGTGCCAGCAGCCCCACAGGGTACTATGGCTACACCTTC. This encodes CASSPTGYYGYTF. The rearrangement joins TRBV7-9 to TRBJ1-2, with TRBD1 as a possible D gene (6 bases). Per the germline V gene, CDR1 is SEHNR and CDR2 is FQNEAQ (reference sequence). The CDR3 length is 13 residues. V was pared by 5 bases and J by 3 bases, with 10 bases between.

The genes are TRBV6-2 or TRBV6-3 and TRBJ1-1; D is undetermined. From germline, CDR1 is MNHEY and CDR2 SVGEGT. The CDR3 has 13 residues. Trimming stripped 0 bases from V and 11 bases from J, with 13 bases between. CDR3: CASSYSRAGRAFF. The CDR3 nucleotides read TGTGCCAGCAGTTACTCGAGAGCAGGTAGGGCTTTCTTT.

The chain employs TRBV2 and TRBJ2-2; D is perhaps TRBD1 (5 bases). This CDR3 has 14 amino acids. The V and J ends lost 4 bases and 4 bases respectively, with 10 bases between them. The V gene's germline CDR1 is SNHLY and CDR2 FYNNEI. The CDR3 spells CASSVGLSTGELFF. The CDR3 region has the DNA TGTGCCAGCAGTGTGGGGCTATCCACCGGGGAGCTGTTTTTT. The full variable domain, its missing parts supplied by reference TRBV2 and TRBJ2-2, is EPEVTQTPSHQVTQMGQEVILRCVPISNHLYFYWYRQILGQKVEFLVSFYNNEISEKSEIFDDQFSVERPDGSNFTLKIRSTKLEDSAMYFCASSVGLSTGELFFGEGSRLTVL.

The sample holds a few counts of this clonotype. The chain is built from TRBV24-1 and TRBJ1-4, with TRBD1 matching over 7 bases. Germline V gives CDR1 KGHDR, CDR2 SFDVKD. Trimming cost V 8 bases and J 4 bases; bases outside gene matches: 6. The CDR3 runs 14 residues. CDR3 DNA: TGTGCCACCACCCCGGGACAGAGTAATGAAAAACTGTTTTTT. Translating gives CATTPGQSNEKLFF.

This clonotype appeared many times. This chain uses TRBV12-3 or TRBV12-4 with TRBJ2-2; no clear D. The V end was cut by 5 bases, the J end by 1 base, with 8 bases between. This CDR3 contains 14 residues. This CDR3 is CASSRQRNTGELFF. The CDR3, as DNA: TGTGCCAGCAGTCGCCAGCGGAACACCGGGGAGCTGTTTTTT.

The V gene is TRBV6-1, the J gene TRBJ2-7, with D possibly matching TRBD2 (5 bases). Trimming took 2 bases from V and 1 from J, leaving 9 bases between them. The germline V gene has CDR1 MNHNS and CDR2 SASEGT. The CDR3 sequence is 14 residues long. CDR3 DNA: TGTGCCAGCAGTGAATTGGGGAGATCCTACGAGCAGTACGTC. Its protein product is CASSELGRSYEQYV.

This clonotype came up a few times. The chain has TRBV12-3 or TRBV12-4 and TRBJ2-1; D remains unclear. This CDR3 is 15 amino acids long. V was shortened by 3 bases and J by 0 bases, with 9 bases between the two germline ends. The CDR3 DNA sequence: TGTGCCAGCAGTTTCGGCAGGAGCTCCTACAATGAGCAGTTCTTC. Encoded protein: CASSFGRSSYNEQFF.

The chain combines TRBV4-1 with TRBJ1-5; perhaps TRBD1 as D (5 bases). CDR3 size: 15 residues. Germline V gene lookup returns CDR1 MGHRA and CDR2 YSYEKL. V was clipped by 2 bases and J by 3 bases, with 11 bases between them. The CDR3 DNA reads TGCGCCAGCAGCCAAAGAGGGGCCGACAATCAGCCCCAGCATTTT. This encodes CASSQRGADNQPQHF.

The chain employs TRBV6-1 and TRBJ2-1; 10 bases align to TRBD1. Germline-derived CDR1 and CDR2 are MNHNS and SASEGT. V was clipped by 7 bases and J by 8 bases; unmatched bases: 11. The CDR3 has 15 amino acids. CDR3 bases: TGTGCCAGCATCGACCGGGACAGGGGAGGGGATGAGCAGTTCTTC. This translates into CASIDRDRGGDEQFF.

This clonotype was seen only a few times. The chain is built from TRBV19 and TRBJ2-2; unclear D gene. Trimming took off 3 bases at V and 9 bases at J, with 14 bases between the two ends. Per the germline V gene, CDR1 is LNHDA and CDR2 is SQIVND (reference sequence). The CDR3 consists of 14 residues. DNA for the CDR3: TGTGCCAGTAGTATCGGAGACGGGCACCGGGAGCTGTTTTTT. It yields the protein CASSIGDGHRELFF.

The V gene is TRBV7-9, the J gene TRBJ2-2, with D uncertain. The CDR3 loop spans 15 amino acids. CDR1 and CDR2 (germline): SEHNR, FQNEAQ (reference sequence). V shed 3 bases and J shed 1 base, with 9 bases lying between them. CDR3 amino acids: CASSFRAQNTGELFF. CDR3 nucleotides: TGTGCCAGCAGCTTTCGGGCACAGAACACCGGGGAGCTGTTTTTT.

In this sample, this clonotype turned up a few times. Here the CDR3 DNA reads TGCAGTGCTTCAGACAGTCATCAGCCCCAGCATTTT. It codes for CSASDSHQPQHF. This chain joins TRBV20-1 and TRBJ1-5; TRBD1 might be the D (5 bases). The V end lost 5 bases, the J end lost 5 bases, and 10 bases lay between the germline ends. The CDR3 consists of 12 residues. The V gene's germline CDR1 is DFQATT and CDR2 SNEGSKA (reference sequence).

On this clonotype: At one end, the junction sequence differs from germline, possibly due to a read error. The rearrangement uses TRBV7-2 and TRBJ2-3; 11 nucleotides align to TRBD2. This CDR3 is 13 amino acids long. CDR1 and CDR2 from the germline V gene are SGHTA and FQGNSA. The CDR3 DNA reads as TGTGCCAGCAGCATAGCGGGGGGGCGGACGCAGTATTTT. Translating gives CASSIAGGRTQYF.

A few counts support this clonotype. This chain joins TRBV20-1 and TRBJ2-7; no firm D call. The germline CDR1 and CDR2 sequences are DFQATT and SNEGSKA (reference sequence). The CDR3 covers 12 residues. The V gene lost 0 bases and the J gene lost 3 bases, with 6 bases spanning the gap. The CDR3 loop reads CSAREAVYEQYV. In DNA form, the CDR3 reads TGCAGTGCTAGAGAGGCAGTCTACGAGCAGTACGTC.

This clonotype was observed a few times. CDR3 loop: CASSLRVGPQETQYF. In nucleotides, the CDR3 is TGTGCCAGCAGTTTGAGGGTCGGACCTCAAGAGACCCAGTACTTC. The genes are TRBV12-3 or TRBV12-4 and TRBJ2-5, with a weak D call TRBD2 (5 bases). Trimming left V 3 bases short and J 2 bases short, with 13 bases between. CDR3 length: 15 amino acids.